Sequencing of this T cell receptor beta chain was carried out in a study of control samples from healthy donors and cancer patients. Sequencing used immunoSEQ multiplex PCR; TCRdb keeps in-frame clones, though not all of them. Of approximately 82,000 clones listed, over 75% are singletons. This CDR3 has 13 residues. In germline, CDR1 is SGHTA, CDR2 FQGNSA. V was pared by 6 bases and J by 4 bases, with 12 bases between. The clonotype originates from a man between 50 and 59 years old in good health. J is TRBJ1-2 and V is TRBV7-2; D perhaps matches TRBD1 (5 bases). The sample was blood. CDR3 bases: TGTGCCAGCAGTATCGGGGGGGGCTATGGCTACACCTTC. Translation: CASSIGGGYGYTF.